The subject of this entry is one TCR beta chain. The antigen it recognizes is unknown. Base qualities are not recorded, but no much larger clone differs from it by a single base. This specimen belongs to a study of blood T cell repertoires in COVID-19 (dated by TCRdb to 2018 to 2021). Regarding the complete study: Samples from collaborators originated in the United States, Italy and Spain and spanned both the acute and convalescent phases of COVID-19. The material from the prospective study consisted of cDNA or gDNA derived from T cells, B-cell-depleted T cells, or PBMCs. Subjects who had been exposed to COVID-19, were actively infected with it, or had recovered from it provided the deeply sampled blood TCRbeta repertoires that made up the dataset. The repertoires were released in a freely available public database intended as a resource for research on the immune response to SARS-CoV-2. Samples came from the ongoing ImmuneRACE study (first 160 participants) plus 1,254 subjects from 6 global collaborators. The sample metadata nearly always contained a de-identified subject ID, COVID-19 status, age in years and sex. Where available, HLA class I and class II types were taken from metadata supplied by the sample provider and were not determined by assay-based typing. What the study reported, not specific to this receptor: How much clinical and demographic metadata was included differed by source and by participant, and the metadata was provided uncurated.

Collaborating institutions collected whole blood in K2EDTA tubes following their own protocols. For TCRbeta analysis, collaborators shipped samples as frozen whole blood, isolated PBMCs, or DNA extracted from either of those sample types. TCRbeta CDR3 regions were amplified from genomic DNA using the immunoSEQ Assay, a bias-controlled multiplex PCR. Per the authors' processing: The number of nucleated cells in each sample was estimated by amplification of reference gene primers within the assay. To quantify the absolute abundance of each unique TCRbeta CDR3 rearrangement, sequence reads were collapsed and filtered. For each sample, productive Simpson clonality was calculated as the square root of Simpson's diversity index over productive rearrangements. TCRdb provides this immuneACCESS table in a form limited to in-frame rearrangements. Some clones are lacking; in checked studies, under half of them reflect an unresolved V gene, and why the rest are absent is not known. That table gives V, J and clone size, and the DNA gave D and trimming. Across this sample there are tens of thousands of clones, with about 91% seen only once. The ten most abundant clones make up around 4.9% of the sample.

The TCR sequence derives from a woman aged 45-60 years with active COVID-19. The sequenced sample consisted of peripheral blood.

The CDR3 region has the sequence CASSESPSPNEKLFF. The DNA is TGCGCCAGCAGCGAATCCCCCAGTCCGAATGAAAAACTGTTTTTT. The rearrangement joined TRBV10-2 to TRBJ1-4, with the D gene too uncertain to name. The CDR3 covers 15 residues, taking in both the cysteine and the phenylalanine. Solely the CDR3 DNA is kept, with 45 bases framed from the first base. V is pared back by 6 bases and J by 5 bases, with 16 bases lying between the germline termini. The germline V gene supplies CDR1 WSHSY and CDR2 SAAADI.